This is a list of T cell receptor beta chains from one sample in a study of blood T cell repertoires in COVID-19. Only in-frame clones appear in the TCRdb table, and some are missing; sequencing was by immunoSEQ multiplex PCR. This repertoire shows some 260,000 clones, 70% to 90% found once; its top ten account for around 2%. Sequenced material: peripheral blood. These receptors originate from a woman in her 40s who had recovered from COVID-19. Each CDR3 is given with its conserved first and last residue. D genes are given only for firm matches. For some rows the clone size is stated as once, few or many, or as a class when expanded; others skip it.

clone_size: -; v_call: TRBV7-2; j_call: TRBJ1-6; cdr3_length: 19; d_call: TRBD1; cdr3_aa: CASSLSSRQGYSYNSPLHF; cdr3_nt: TGTGCCAGCAGCTTATCGTCCCGACAGGGTTACTCCTATAATTCACCCCTCCACTTT
clone_size: -; v_call: TRBV7-8; j_call: TRBJ2-4; cdr3_length: 14; d_call: -; cdr3_aa: CASSGVGQKNIQYF; cdr3_nt: TGTGCCAGCAGCGGGGTCGGACAGAAAAACATTCAGTACTTC
clone_size: -; v_call: TRBV6-6; j_call: TRBJ1-5; cdr3_length: 16; d_call: TRBD1; cdr3_aa: CASSYSTGNSNQPQHF; cdr3_nt: TGTGCCAGCAGTTACTCGACAGGGAATAGCAATCAGCCCCAGCATTTT
clone_size: once; v_call: TRBV27; j_call: TRBJ1-2; cdr3_length: 13; d_call: -; cdr3_aa: CASSSQGIYGYTF; cdr3_nt: TGTGCCAGCAGTTCTCAGGGGATTTATGGCTACACCTTC
clone_size: -; v_call: TRBV19; j_call: TRBJ2-1; cdr3_length: 13; d_call: -; cdr3_aa: CASSLPIVNEQFF; cdr3_nt: TGTGCCAGTAGTCTCCCCATAGTCAATGAGCAGTTCTTC
clone_size: -; v_call: TRBV6-1; j_call: TRBJ2-2; cdr3_length: 16; d_call: TRBD2; cdr3_aa: CASSERGGGNTGELFF; cdr3_nt: TGTGCCAGCAGTGAAAGAGGCGGGGGAAACACCGGGGAGCTGTTTTTT
clone_size: -; v_call: TRBV9; j_call: TRBJ2-5; cdr3_length: 12; d_call: -; cdr3_aa: CASGAGSETQYF; cdr3_nt: TGTGCCAGCGGAGCGGGTTCGGAGACCCAGTACTTC
clone_size: -; v_call: TRBV19; j_call: TRBJ2-1; cdr3_length: 15; d_call: TRBD1; cdr3_aa: CASTATGGSYNEQFF; cdr3_nt: TGTGCCAGTACTGCCACAGGGGGCTCCTACAATGAGCAGTTCTTC
clone_size: -; v_call: TRBV29-1; j_call: TRBJ1-2; cdr3_length: 13; d_call: -; cdr3_aa: CSVSPAGVDGYTF; cdr3_nt: TGCAGCGTGTCGCCAGCGGGTGTCGATGGCTACACCTTC
clone_size: -; v_call: TRBV9; j_call: TRBJ2-3; cdr3_length: 17; d_call: -; cdr3_aa: CASSAPTSFGNTDTQYF; cdr3_nt: TGTGCCAGCAGCGCCCCTACTAGTTTTGGTAACACAGATACGCAGTATTTT
clone_size: -; v_call: TRBV9; j_call: TRBJ2-1; cdr3_length: 15; d_call: TRBD1; cdr3_aa: CASSELQGVGNEQFF; cdr3_nt: TGTGCCAGCAGCGAACTACAGGGGGTGGGCAATGAGCAGTTCTTC
clone_size: -; v_call: TRBV7-2; j_call: TRBJ2-3; cdr3_length: 16; d_call: TRBD2; cdr3_aa: CASSLGVRTSGDRKYF; cdr3_nt: TGTGCCAGCAGCTTGGGGGTTAGGACTAGCGGGGATCGGAAGTATTTT
clone_size: -; v_call: TRBV12-3/TRBV12-4; j_call: TRBJ1-2; cdr3_length: 13; d_call: TRBD1; cdr3_aa: CASSLDRDYGYTF; cdr3_nt: TGTGCCAGCAGTTTGGACAGGGATTATGGCTACACCTTC
clone_size: -; v_call: TRBV5-5; j_call: TRBJ2-7; cdr3_length: 12; d_call: -; cdr3_aa: CASSLTGPEQYF; cdr3_nt: TGTGCCAGCAGCTTGACAGGGCCCGAGCAGTACTTC
clone_size: -; v_call: TRBV7-2; j_call: TRBJ2-3; cdr3_length: 11; d_call: -; cdr3_aa: CASSFGREQYF; cdr3_nt: TGTGCCAGCAGTTTTGGTCGGGAGCAGTATTTT
clone_size: once; v_call: TRBV30; j_call: TRBJ1-4; cdr3_length: 13; d_call: -; cdr3_aa: CAWSDGAVEKLFF; cdr3_nt: TGTGCCTGGAGTGATGGGGCAGTCGAAAAACTGTTTTTT
clone_size: -; v_call: TRBV5-1; j_call: TRBJ2-5; cdr3_length: 16; d_call: TRBD2; cdr3_aa: CASSLELAGGQETQYF; cdr3_nt: TGCGCCAGCAGCTTGGAGCTAGCGGGGGGCCAAGAGACCCAGTACTTC
clone_size: -; v_call: TRBV30; j_call: TRBJ1-2; cdr3_length: 14; d_call: TRBD1; cdr3_aa: CAWRRGTGGYGYTF; cdr3_nt: TGTGCCTGGAGAAGGGGGACAGGGGGCTATGGCTACACCTTC
clone_size: -; v_call: TRBV28; j_call: TRBJ2-5; cdr3_length: 15; d_call: -; cdr3_aa: CASSLTRGYQETQYF; cdr3_nt: TGTGCCAGCAGTTTAACCCGCGGGTACCAAGAGACCCAGTACTTC
clone_size: -; v_call: TRBV12-3/TRBV12-4; j_call: TRBJ1-2; cdr3_length: 12; d_call: -; cdr3_aa: CASSSKGNGYTF; cdr3_nt: TGTGCCAGCAGTTCTAAGGGGAATGGCTACACCTTC
clone_size: -; v_call: TRBV5-5; j_call: TRBJ2-3; cdr3_length: 15; d_call: TRBD1; cdr3_aa: CASSSNRGITDTQYF; cdr3_nt: TGTGCCAGCAGCTCCAACAGGGGGATTACAGATACGCAGTATTTT
clone_size: -; v_call: TRBV6-2/TRBV6-3; j_call: TRBJ2-2; cdr3_length: 16; d_call: TRBD1; cdr3_aa: CASSPSPTGSHGELFF; cdr3_nt: TGTGCCAGCAGTCCCAGCCCGACAGGGTCTCACGGGGAGCTGTTTTTT
clone_size: -; v_call: TRBV11-2; j_call: TRBJ1-1; cdr3_length: 13; d_call: -; cdr3_aa: CASSLERGTEAFF; cdr3_nt: TGTGCCAGCAGCCTCGAGCGGGGAACTGAAGCTTTCTTT
clone_size: -; v_call: TRBV5-4; j_call: TRBJ2-3; cdr3_length: 18; d_call: TRBD2; cdr3_aa: CASSPKERGGKYTDTQYF; cdr3_nt: TGTGCCAGCAGCCCCAAGGAGCGGGGGGGGAAGTACACAGATACGCAGTATTTT